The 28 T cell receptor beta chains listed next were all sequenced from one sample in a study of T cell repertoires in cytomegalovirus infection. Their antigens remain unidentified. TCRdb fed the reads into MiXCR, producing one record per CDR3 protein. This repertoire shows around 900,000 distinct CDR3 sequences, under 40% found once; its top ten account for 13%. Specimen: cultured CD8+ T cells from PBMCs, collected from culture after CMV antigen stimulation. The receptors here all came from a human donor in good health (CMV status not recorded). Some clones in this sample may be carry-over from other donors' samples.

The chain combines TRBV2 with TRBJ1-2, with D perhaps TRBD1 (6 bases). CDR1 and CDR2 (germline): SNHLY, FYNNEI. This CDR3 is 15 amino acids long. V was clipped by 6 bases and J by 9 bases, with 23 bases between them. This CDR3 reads CASSVPQMGGARYTF. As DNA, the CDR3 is TGTGCCAGCAGCGTACCCCAAATGGGGGGCGCGCGCTACACCTTC.

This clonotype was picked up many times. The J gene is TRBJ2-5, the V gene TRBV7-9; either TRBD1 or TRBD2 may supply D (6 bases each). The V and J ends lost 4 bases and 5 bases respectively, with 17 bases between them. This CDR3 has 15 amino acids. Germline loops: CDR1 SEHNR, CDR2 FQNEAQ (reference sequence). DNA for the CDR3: TGTGCCAGCAGCTCGGGGGCTCCTCCTCTGGAGACCCAGTACTTC. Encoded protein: CASSSGAPPLETQYF.

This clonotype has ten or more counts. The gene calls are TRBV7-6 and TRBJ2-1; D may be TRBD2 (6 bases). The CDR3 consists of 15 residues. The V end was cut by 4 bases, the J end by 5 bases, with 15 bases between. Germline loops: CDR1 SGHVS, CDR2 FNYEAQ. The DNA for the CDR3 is TGTGCCAGCAGCTCGGGGGTTAGCAGCGACAATGAGCAGTTCTTC. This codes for CASSSGVSSDNEQFF.

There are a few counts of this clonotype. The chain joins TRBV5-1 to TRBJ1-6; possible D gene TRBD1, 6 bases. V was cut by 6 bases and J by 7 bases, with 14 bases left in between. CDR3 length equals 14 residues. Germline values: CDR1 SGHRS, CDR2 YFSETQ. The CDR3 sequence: CASTPGTSNSPLHF. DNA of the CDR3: TGCGCCAGCACACCCGGGACATCCAATTCACCCCTCCACTTT.

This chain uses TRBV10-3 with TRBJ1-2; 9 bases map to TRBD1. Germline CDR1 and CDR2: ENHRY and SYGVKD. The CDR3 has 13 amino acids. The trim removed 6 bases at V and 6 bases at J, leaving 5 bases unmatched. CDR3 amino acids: CAISNRGLDGYTF. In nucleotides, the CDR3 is TGTGCCATCAGCAACAGGGGGCTTGATGGCTACACCTTC.

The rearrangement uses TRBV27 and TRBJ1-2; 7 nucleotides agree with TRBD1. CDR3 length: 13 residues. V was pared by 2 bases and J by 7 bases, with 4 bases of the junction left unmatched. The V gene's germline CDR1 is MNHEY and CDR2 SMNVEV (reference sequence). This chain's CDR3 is CASSLTGTAGYTF. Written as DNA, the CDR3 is TGTGCCAGCAGTTTAACCGGGACAGCTGGCTACACCTTC.

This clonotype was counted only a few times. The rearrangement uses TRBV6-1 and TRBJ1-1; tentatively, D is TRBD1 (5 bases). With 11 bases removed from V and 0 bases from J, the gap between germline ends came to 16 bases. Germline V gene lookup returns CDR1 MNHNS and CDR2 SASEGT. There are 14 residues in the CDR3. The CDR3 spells CAATRDSLNTEAFF. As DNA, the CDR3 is TGTGCCGCGACCCGGGACTCCCTGAACACTGAAGCTTTCTTT.

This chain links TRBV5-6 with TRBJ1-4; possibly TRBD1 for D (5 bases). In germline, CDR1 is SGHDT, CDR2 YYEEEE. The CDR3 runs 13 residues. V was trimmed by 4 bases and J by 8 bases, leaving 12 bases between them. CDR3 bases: TGTGCCAGCAGCCTGGGGAACAGGGAAAAACTGTTTTTT. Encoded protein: CASSLGNREKLFF.

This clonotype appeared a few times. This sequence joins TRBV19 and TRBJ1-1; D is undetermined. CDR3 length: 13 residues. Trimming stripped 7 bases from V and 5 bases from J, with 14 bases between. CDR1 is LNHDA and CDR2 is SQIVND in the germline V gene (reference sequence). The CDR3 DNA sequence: TGTGCCAGTACCCCGGGAGGCCCAACTGAAGCTTTCTTT. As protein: CASTPGGPTEAFF.

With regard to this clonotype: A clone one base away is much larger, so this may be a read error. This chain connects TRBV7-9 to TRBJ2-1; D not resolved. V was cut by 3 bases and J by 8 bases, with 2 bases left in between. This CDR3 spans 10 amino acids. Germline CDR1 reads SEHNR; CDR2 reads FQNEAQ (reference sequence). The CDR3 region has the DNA TGTGCCAGCAGCTTTGATGAGCAGTTCTTC. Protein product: CASSFDEQFF.

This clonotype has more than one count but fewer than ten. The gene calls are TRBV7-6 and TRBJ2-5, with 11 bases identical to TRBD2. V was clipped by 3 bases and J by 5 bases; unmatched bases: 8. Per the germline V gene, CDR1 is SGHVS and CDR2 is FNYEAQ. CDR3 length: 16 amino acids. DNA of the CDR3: TGTGCCAGCAGCTTCGAGACTAGCGGGGTGGGGGAGACCCAGTACTTC. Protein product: CASSFETSGVGETQYF.

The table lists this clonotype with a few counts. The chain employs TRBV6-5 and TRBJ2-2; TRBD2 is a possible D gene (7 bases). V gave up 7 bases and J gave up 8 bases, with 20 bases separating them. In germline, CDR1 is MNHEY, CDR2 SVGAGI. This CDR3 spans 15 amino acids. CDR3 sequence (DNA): TGTGCCAGCACCGCCGACCGGGGGGCAGCAGGGGAGCTGTTTTTT. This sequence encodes CASTADRGAAGELFF.

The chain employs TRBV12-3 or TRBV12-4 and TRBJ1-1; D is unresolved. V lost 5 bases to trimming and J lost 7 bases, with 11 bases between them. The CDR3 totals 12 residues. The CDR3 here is CASSPRSGEAFF. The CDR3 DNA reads TGTGCCAGCAGTCCCCGGTCGGGTGAAGCTTTCTTT.

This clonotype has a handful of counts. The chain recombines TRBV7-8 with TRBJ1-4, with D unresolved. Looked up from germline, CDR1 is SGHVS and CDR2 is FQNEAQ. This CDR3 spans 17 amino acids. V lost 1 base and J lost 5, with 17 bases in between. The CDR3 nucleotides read TGTGCCAGCAGCTTAGAAAGTGGGCGGGGAATCAATGAAAAACTGTTTTTT. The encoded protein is CASSLESGRGINEKLFF.

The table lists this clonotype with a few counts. The CDR3 loop is CASREDRPNTEAFF. CDR3 DNA sequence: TGTGCCAGCAGAGAGGACAGGCCGAACACTGAAGCTTTCTTT. The chain couples TRBV11-1 to TRBJ1-1; TRBD1 agrees at 7 bases. The J segment lost 1 base and the V segment lost 6 bases, leaving 5 bases of the junction unmatched. The CDR3 has 14 residues. Germline loops: CDR1 SGHAT, CDR2 FQDESV (reference sequence). The variable domain in full, with the rest retrieved from reference TRBV11-1 and TRBJ1-1, is EAEVAQSPRYKITEKSQAVAFWCDPISGHATLYWYRQILGQGPELLVQFQDESVVDDSQLPKDRFSAERLKGVDSTLKIQPAELGDSAMYLCASREDRPNTEAFFGQGTRLTVV.

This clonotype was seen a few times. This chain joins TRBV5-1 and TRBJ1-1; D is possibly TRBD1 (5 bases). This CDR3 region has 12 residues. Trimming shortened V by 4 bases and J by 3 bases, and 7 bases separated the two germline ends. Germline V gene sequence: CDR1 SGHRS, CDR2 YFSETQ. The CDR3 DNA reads TGCGCCAGCAGCGGGACCTACACTGAAGCTTTCTTT. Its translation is CASSGTYTEAFF. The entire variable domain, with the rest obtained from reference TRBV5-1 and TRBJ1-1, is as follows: KAGVTQTPRYLIKTRGQQVTLSCSPISGHRSVSWYQQTPGQGLQFLFEYFSETQRNKGNFPGRFSGRQFSNSRSEMNVSTLELGDSALYLCASSGTYTEAFFGQGTRLTVV.

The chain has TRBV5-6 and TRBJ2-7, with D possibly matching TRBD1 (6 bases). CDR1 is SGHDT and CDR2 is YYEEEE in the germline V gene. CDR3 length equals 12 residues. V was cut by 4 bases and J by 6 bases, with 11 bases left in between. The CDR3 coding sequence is TGTGCCAGCAGCATGCAGGGGTCCGAGCAGTACGTC. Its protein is CASSMQGSEQYV.

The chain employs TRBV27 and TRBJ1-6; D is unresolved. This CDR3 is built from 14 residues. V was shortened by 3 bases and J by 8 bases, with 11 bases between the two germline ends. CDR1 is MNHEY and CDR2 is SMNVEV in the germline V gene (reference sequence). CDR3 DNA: TGTGCCAGCAGTTTTGGTCTTAACGATTCACCCCTCCACTTT. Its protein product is CASSFGLNDSPLHF.

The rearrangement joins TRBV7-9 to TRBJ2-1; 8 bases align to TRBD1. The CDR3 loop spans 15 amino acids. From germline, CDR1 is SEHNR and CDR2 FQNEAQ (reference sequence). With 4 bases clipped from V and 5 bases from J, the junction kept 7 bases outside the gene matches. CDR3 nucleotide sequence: TGTGCCAGCAGCTCACCTCTGGACAGGGACAATGAGCAGTTCTTC. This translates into CASSSPLDRDNEQFF.

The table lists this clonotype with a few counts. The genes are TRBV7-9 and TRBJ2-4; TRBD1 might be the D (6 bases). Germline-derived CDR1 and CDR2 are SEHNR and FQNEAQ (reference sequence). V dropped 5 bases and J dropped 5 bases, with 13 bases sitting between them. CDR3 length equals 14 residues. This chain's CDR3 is CASSGWDKENIQYF. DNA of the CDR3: TGTGCCAGCAGCGGGTGGGACAAGGAAAACATTCAGTACTTC. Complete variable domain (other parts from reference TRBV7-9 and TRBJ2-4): DTGVSQNPRHKITKRGQNVTFRCDPISEHNRLYWYRQTLGQGPEFLTYFQNEAQLEKSRLLSDRFSAERPKGSFSTLEIQRTEQGDSAMYLCASSGWDKENIQYFGAGTRLSVL.

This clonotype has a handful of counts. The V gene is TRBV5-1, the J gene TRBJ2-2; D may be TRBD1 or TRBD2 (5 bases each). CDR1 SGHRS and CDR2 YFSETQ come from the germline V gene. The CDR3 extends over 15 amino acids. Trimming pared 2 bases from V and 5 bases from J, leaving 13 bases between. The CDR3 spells CASSLRAGSTGELFF. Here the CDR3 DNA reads TGCGCCAGCAGCTTAAGGGCAGGGAGTACCGGGGAGCTGTTTTTT. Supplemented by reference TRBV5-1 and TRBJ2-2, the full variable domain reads KAGVTQTPRYLIKTRGQQVTLSCSPISGHRSVSWYQQTPGQGLQFLFEYFSETQRNKGNFPGRFSGRQFSNSRSEMNVSTLELGDSALYLCASSLRAGSTGELFFGEGSRLTVL.

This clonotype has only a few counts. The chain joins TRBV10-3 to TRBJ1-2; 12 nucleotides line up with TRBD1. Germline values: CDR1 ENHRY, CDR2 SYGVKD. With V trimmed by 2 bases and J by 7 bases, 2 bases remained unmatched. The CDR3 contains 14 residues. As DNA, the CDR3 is TGTGCCATCAGTGAGAGGGACAGGGGGCCTGGCTACACCTTC. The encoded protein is CAISERDRGPGYTF.

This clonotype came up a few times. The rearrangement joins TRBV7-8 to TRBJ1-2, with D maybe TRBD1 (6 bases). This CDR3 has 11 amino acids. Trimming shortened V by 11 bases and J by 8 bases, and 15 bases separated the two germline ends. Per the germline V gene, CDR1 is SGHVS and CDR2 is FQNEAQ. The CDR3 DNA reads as TGTGCCGGTGCGGACAGTACCGGCTACACCTTC. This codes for CAGADSTGYTF.

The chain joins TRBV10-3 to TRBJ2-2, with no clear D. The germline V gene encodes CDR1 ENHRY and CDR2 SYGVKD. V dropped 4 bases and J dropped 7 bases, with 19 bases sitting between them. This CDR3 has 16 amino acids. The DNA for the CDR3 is TGTGCCATCAGTGTCCGAAGGACCCCTTGGGACGGGGAGCTGTTTTTT. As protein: CAISVRRTPWDGELFF.

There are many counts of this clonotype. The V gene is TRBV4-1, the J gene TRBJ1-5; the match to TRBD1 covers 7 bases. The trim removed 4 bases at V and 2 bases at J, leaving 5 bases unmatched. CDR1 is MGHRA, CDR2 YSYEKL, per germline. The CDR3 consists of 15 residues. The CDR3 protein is CASSLHTGGNQPQHF. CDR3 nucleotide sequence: TGCGCCAGCAGCCTCCATACAGGGGGCAATCAGCCCCAGCATTTT.

The CDR3 here is CASSEFDRRSGANVLTF. As DNA, the CDR3 is TGTGCCAGCAGTGAATTTGACAGGCGCTCTGGGGCCAACGTCCTGACTTTC. The chain recombines TRBV25-1 with TRBJ2-6; D possibly corresponds to TRBD1 (6 bases). V lost 1 base and J 0 bases, leaving 10 bases between the germline ends. Germline CDR1 reads MGHDK; CDR2 reads SYGVNS. The CDR3 sequence is 17 residues long. Complete variable domain (other parts from reference TRBV25-1 and TRBJ2-6): EADIYQTPRYLVIGTGKKITLECSQTMGHDKMYWYQQDPGMELHLIHYSYGVNSTEKGDLSSESTVSRIRTEHFPLTLESARPSHTSQYLCASSEFDRRSGANVLTFGAGSRLTVL.

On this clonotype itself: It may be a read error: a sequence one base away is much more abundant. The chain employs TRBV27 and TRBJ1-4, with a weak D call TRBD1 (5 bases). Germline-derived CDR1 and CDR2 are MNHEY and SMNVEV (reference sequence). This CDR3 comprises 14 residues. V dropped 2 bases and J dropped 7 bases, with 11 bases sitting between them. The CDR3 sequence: CASSLGGVVEKLFF. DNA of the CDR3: TGTGCCAGCAGTTTAGGAGGGGTGGTTGAAAAACTGTTTTTT.

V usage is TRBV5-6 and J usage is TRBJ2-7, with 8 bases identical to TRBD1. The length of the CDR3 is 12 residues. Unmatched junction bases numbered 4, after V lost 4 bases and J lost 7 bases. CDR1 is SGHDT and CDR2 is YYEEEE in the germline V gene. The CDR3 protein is CASSRTGREQYV. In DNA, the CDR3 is TGTGCCAGCAGCCGGACAGGGCGGGAGCAGTACGTC.